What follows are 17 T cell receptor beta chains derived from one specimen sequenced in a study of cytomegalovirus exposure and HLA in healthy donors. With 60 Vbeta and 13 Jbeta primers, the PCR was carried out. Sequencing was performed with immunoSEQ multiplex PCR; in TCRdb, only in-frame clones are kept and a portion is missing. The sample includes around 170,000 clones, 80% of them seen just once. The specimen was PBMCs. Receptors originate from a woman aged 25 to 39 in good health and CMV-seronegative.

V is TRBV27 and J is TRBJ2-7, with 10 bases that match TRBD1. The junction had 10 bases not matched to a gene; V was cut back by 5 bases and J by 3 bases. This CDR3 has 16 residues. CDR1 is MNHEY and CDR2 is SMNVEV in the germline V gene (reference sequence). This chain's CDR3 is CASSLIVGTGDYEQYF. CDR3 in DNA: TGTGCCAGCAGTCTAATTGTCGGGACAGGGGACTACGAGCAGTACTTC.

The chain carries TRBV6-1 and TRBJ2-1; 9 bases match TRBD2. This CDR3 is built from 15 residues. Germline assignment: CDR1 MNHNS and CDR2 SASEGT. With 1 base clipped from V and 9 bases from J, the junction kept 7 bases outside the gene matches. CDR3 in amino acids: CASSEGLAGAGEQFF. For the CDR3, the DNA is TGTGCCAGCAGTGAAGGATTAGCGGGGGCGGGTGAGCAGTTCTTC.

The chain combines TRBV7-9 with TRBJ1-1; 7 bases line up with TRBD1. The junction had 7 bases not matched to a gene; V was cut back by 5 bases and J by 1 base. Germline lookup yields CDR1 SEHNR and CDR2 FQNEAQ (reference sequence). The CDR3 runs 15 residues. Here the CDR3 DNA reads TGTGCCAGCAGCCTCCAGACAGGGAGGAACACTGAAGCTTTCTTT. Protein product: CASSLQTGRNTEAFF.

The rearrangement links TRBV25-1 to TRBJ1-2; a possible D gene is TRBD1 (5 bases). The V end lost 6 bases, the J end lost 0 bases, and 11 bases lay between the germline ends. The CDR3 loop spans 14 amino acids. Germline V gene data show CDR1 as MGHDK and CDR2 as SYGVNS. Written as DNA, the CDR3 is TGTGCCAGCAGATACAGGCCTACTAACTATGGCTACACCTTC. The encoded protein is CASRYRPTNYGYTF.

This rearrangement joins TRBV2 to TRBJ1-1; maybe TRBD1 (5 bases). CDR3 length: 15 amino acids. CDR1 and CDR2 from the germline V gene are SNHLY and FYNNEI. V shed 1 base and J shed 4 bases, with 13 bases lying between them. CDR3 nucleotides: TGTGCCAGCAGTGAAGGGCTTTGGGGGGGCACTGAAGCTTTCTTT. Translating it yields CASSEGLWGGTEAFF.

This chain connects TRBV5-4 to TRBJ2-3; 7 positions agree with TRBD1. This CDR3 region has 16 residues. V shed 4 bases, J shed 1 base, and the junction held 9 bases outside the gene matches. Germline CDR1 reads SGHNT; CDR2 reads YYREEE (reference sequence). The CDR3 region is CASSSNSGQRTDTQYF. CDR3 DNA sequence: TGTGCCAGCAGCAGCAACTCGGGACAGCGCACAGATACGCAGTATTTT.

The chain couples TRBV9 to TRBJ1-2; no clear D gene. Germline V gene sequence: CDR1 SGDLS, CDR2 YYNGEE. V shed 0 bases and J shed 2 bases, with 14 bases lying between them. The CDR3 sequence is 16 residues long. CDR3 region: CASSVGPSGGNYGYTF. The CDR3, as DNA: TGTGCCAGCAGCGTAGGCCCTAGTGGCGGGAACTATGGCTACACCTTC.

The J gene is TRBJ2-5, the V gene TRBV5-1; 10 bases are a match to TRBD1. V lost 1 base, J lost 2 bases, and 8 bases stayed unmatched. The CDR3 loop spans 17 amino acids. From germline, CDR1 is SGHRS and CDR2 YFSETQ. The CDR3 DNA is TGCGCCAGCAGCTTGTCAACCGGGACAGGGGTACAAGAGACCCAGTACTTC. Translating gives CASSLSTGTGVQETQYF.

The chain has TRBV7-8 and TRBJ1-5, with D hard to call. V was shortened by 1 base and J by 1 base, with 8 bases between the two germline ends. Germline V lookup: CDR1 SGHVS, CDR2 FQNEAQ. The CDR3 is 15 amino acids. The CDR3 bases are TGTGCCAGCAGCTTAGGAACGGGGAGCAATCAGCCCCAGCATTTT. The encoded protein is CASSLGTGSNQPQHF.

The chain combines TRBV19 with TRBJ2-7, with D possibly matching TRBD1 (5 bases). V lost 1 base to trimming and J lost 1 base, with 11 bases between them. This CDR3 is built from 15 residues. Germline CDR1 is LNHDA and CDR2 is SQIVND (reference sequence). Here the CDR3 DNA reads TGTGCCAGTAGTATAGGTTTTAGGGGATCCTACGAGCAGTACTTC. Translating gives CASSIGFRGSYEQYF.

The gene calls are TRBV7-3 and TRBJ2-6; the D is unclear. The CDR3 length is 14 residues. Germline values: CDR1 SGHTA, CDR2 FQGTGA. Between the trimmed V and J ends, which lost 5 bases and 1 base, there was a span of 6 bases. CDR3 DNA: TGTGCCAGCAGCCCCCAATCTGGGGCCAACGTCCTGACTTTC. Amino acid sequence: CASSPQSGANVLTF.

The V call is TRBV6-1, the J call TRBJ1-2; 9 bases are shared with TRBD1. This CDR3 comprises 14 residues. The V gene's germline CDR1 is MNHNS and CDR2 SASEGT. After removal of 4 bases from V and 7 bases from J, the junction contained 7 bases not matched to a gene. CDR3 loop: CASSGDRGLGGYTF. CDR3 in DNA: TGTGCCAGCAGTGGCGACAGGGGGTTAGGTGGCTACACCTTC.

CDR3 coding DNA: TGTGCCAGCAGCACGGGACAGGGGTACAATGAGCAGTTCTTC. Protein product: CASSTGQGYNEQFF. V is TRBV7-9 and J is TRBJ2-1, with 10 positions matching TRBD1. The germline V gene encodes CDR1 SEHNR and CDR2 FQNEAQ (reference sequence). This CDR3 contains 14 residues. V was clipped by 5 bases and J by 4 bases; unmatched bases: 2.

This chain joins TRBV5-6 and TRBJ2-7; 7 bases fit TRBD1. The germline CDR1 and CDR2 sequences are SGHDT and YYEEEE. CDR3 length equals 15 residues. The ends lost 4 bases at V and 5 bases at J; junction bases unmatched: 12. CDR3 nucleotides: TGTGCCAGCAGCGAGAACAGGGGCACGACTCACGAGCAGTACTTC. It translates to CASSENRGTTHEQYF.

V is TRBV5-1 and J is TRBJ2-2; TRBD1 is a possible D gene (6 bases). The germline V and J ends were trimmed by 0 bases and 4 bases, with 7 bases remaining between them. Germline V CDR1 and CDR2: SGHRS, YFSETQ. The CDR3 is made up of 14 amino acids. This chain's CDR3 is CASSLEQGTGELFF. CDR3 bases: TGCGCCAGCAGCTTGGAACAGGGCACCGGGGAGCTGTTTTTT. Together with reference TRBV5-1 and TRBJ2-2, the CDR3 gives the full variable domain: KAGVTQTPRYLIKTRGQQVTLSCSPISGHRSVSWYQQTPGQGLQFLFEYFSETQRNKGNFPGRFSGRQFSNSRSEMNVSTLELGDSALYLCASSLEQGTGELFFGEGSRLTVL.

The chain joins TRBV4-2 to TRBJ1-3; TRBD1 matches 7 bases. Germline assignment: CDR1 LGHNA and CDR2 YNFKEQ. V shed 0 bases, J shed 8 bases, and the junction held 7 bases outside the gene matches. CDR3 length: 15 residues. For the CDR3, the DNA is TGTGCCAGCAGCCAAGATGAGGGGGCGCGGGACACCATATATTTT. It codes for CASSQDEGARDTIYF.

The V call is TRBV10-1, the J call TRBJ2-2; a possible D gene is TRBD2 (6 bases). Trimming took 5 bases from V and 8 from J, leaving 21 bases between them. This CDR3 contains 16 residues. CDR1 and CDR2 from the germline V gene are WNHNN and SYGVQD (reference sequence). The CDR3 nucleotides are TGCGCCAGCAGTCCTGGCCGGTTTGGGGGGTCTGGGGAGCTGTTTTTT. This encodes CASSPGRFGGSGELFF.